This T cell receptor beta chain was retrieved from a study of identical twins (TCRdb year 2016). In terms of the full investigation: To test whether fetal clonotypes persist, the study used deep sequencing on TCR alpha and beta repertoires from monozygotic twins, unrelated adults of various ages, and cord blood. To rule out contamination, replicate twin experiments were performed at different times with different library preparation protocols.

What the work shows at the level of the full study, not this receptor alone: The excess sharing between twins in beta out-of-frame sequences was weaker because fewer shared sequences reduced the signal-to-noise ratio. Fewer insertions were carried by abundant cord blood beta clonotypes, a similar but weaker trend appeared in young adult naive repertoires, and no such trend appeared in memory repertoires. Because the same donors could not be followed over many years, conclusions were based on cross-sectional statistical analysis. Recombination models systematically underestimated out-of-frame TCR alpha sharing in monozygotic twins but agreed with sharing between unrelated individuals. Compared with coincidental sharing between unrelated individuals, an excess of low generation-probability sequences was observed among out-of-frame TCR alpha sequences shared between twins. Invariant T cells such as MAIT and iNKT could partly confound zero-insertion analyses, although diverse VJ usage argued against such confounding for most clonotypes.

The method was 5' RACE. TCRdb lists the instrument as Illumina HiSeq 2000. A universal primer binding site was introduced by template switching, and a unique molecular identifier was present in the final cDNA, enabling accurate counting of TCR cDNA molecules. First-strand cDNA for TCR alpha and beta chains was synthesized from specific primers in the conserved constant-segment region. To control for contamination, each cDNA library was double barcoded with a SMART-Mk sample barcode plus Illumina barcodes. TruSeq adapter sequences along with Illumina sample barcodes were introduced in two successive PCR steps. The Illumina HiSeq platform was used with custom primers to sequence TCR alpha and beta cDNA libraries. In the paper's pipeline: Unique molecular identifiers were extracted from raw reads with MiGEC, and CDR3 positions were determined with MiXCR. Recombination models were inferred per individual with the repgenHMM and IGoR tools using an EM algorithm. The analysis of shared clonotypes was done with the tcR package in R, with sharing normalized by the product of cloneset sizes. Out-of-frame nonproductive sequences were analyzed to study raw recombination free of thymic and clonal selection effects. In TCRdb, the public reads were trimmed at Q25 with fastp and aligned with MiXCR, with productive beta chains retained. Under each unique CDR3 protein, matching rows form one entry showing the most common genes and DNA. These V and J calls derive from TCRdb rather than the authors' analysis. The sample yields 200,000 to 250,000 distinct CDR3 sequences; 6.5% to 8% were counted once. Of the sample, less than 15% is held by the ten largest clones.

Trimming removed 2 bases from V and 8 bases from J, leaving 15 bases between the germline ends. From cysteine to phenylalanine, the CDR3 is 14 amino acids long. CDR3 DNA is the only sequence kept; it has 42 bases, read in frame from the first base. Only healthy Caucasian donors were included. Three pairs of female monozygotic twins, all aged about 18 to 29 years, were included in the twin cohort. Positive isolation kits from Invitrogen were used to isolate CD4+ and CD8+ T cell populations. This clonotype was counted ten times or more. It lacks a known antigen. No qualities accompany the bases; no much larger clone lies one base away. The same data also contributed to another study, on T cells expressing NK-cell markers. The second publication reports: Three sorted T-cell subsets (CD3+CD56+NKG2C+, CD3+CD56+NKG2C- and CD3+CD56-NKG2C+) from fewer than 10 donors had their TCR beta-chain repertoires profiled. Of the eight sequenced donors, seven were found to be HCMV-seropositive and one was found to be HCMV-seronegative. In several experiments an anti-gammadeltaTCR antibody was added to restrict sorting to alphabetaTCR-expressing T cells. In over 5 donors, the dominant CD3+CD56+NKG2C+ clonotypes were among the top 10 CD8+ clonotypes and accounted for about 1.0-7.5% of CD8+ T cells. Those dominant clonotypes were again the most abundant among CD3+CD56-NKG2C+ cells in a handful of donors, at roughly 25-60.1%. Whether the expanded NKG2C-expressing T cell clones were specific for HCMV antigens was left unclear. The study sequenced eight donors, all healthy volunteers chosen at random: three men and five women. HCMV serostatus was determined by detecting HCMV-specific IgG in serum with a commercial ELISA kit. Reads were demultiplexed and grouped by UMI with MIGEC, and clonotypes were assembled and quantified with MiTCR. To remove erroneous sequences, TCR cDNA sequences were retained only when supported by two or more reads. The tcR package was used for downstream repertoire analysis, and clonotypes were matched between fractions using CDR3 nucleotide sequence together with V segment. VDJmatch was used to annotate antigen specificity against VDJdb, with one amino acid substitution in CDR3 permitted.

The rearrangement combines TRBV12-3 or TRBV12-4 with TRBJ1-2; the D region possibly corresponds to TRBD1 (5 bases align). The clonotype was recovered from a woman under 30 in good health. Sequencing input: CD8+ T cells sorted from blood. The nucleotides read TGTGCCAGCAGTTTAAGGTGGGGGGTTGGGGGCTACACCTTC. Its amino acids are CASSLRWGVGGYTF.